The entry that follows covers one TCR beta chain sequence. Each donor had approximately 10 milliliters of peripheral blood drawn. Then a second PCR, running about 6 to 11 cycles, was carried out with a sample-barcoded 5' primer and a J-beta primer mix. Each sample provided no less than 3 million CDR3-containing paired-end reads. TCRdb reanalysed the 5' RACE reads using MiXCR and keeps one entry per CDR3 protein. The repertoire holds roughly 1.6 million distinct CDR3 sequences, with 30% to 35% as singletons. The CDR3 totals 15 residues. The germline gives CDR1 MGHRA, CDR2 YSYEKL. V shed 0 bases and J shed 9 bases, with 12 bases lying between them. The data originate from a study of blood T cells in healthy people across ages. Across the study: The template switching approach captured approximately one barcoded beta molecule for every two T cells.

V is TRBV4-1 and J is TRBJ1-6; D call uncertain. The clonotype comes from a woman aged 25-40 years in good health. Sequenced material: blood. The CDR3 loop is CASSQEALTGSPLHF. CDR3 sequence (DNA): TGCGCCAGCAGCCAAGAGGCCCTAACGGGTTCACCCCTCCACTTT.